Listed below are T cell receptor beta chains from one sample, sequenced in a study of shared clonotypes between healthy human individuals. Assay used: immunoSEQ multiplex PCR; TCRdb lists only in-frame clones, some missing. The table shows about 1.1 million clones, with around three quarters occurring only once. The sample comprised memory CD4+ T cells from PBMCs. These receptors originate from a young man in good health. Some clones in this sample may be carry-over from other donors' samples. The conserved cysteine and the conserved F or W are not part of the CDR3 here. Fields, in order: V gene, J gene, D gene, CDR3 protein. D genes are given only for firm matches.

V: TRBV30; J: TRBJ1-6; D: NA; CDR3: AWSRDVFNSPLH
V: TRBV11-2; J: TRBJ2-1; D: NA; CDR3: ASSKSLRGWF
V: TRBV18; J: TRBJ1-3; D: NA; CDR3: ASSRTGGAQGNTIY
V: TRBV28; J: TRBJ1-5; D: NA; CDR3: ASSRGWGRGYSNQPQH
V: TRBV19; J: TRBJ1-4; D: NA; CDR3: ASIQRGKDEKLF
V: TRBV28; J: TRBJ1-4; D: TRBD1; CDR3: ASSGQGATNEKLF
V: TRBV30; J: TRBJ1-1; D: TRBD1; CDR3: AFTAPGGYTEAF
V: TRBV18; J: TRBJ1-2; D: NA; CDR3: ASSPLASSSRGYT
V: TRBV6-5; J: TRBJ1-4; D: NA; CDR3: ASRSYNLPGEKLF
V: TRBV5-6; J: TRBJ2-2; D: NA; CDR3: ASSPRNTPTGELF
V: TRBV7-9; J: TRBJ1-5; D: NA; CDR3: ASSLVAESQH
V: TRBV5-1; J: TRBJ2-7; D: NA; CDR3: ASSRTRYEQY
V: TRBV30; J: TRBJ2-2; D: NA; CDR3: AWGTGSGELF
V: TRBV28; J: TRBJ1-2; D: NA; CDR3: ASGTGTGNYGYT
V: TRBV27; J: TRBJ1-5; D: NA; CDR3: ASSSDQVGNQPQH
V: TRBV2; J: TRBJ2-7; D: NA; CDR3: ASQSQGSTEQY
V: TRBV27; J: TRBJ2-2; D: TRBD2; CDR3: ASTSGGGRAGTGELF
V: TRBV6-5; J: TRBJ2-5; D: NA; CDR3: ASRRLDQAETQY
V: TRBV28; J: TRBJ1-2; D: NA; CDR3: ASSPPEGSYT
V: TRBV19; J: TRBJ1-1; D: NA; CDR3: ASSIGMMNTEAF
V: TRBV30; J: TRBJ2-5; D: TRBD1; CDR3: AWNRDSEETQY
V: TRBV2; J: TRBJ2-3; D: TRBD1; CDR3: ASKGTGGTDTQY
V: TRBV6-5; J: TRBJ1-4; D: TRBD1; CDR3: ASRPTGIREKLF
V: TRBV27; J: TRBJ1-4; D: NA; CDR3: ASSLLGASEKLF
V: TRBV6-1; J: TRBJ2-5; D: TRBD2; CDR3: ASSAGTTTETQY
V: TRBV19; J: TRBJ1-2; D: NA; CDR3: ASRPAVVRNYGYT
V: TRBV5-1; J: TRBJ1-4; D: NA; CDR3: ASSLEAGANEKLF
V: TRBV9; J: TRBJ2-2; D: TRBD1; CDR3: ASTPPGQGPTGELF
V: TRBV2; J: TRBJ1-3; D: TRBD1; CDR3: ASSQTGGFFGNTIY
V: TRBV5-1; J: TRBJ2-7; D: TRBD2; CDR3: ASSTRLAGGPPYEQY
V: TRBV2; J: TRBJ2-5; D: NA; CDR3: ASSEGPPEY
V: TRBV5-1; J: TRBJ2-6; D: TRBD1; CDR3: ASSLVSPGTGGAGANVLT
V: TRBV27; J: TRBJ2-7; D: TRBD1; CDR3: ASSPTGTYEQY
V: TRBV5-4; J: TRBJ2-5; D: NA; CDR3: ASSSTGLPGETQY
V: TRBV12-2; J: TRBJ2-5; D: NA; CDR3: ASRSTMGQGAGLQETQY
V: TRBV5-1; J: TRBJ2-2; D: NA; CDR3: ASHPGGVGGELF
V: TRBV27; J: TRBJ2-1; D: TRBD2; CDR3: ASSPQGSGRGNEQF
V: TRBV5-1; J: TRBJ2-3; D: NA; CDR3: ASSLSPGPDTQY
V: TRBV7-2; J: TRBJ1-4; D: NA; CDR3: ASSFDIPNEKLF
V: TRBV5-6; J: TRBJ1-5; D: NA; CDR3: ASSSGRTYSNQPQH
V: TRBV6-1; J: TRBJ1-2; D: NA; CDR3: ASSVQGGYYGYT
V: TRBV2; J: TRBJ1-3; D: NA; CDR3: ASSENPVEAGNTIY
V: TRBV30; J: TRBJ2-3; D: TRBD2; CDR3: AWSIGGGLTDTQY
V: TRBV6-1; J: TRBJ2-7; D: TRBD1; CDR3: ASTDRESSYEQY
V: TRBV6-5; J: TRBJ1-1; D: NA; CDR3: ASSRMNTEAF
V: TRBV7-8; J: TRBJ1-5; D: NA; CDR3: ASSLVYQPQH
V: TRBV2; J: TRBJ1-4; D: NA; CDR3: ASSDPPGTTNEKLF
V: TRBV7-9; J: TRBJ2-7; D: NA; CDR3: ASSGYSEQY
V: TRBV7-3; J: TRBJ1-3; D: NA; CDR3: ASSLGGPLSGNTIY
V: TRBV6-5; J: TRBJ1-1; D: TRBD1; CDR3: AVQRGRTEAF
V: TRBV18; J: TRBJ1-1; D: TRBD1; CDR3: ASGGQGAEAF
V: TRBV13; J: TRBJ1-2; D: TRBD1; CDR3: ASSREGTGENYGYT
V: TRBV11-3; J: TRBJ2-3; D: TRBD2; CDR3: ASSSSGSTEDTQY
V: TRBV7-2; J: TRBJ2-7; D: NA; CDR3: ASSQDRWNYEQY
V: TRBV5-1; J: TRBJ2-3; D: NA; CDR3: ASSPENQWSTDTQY
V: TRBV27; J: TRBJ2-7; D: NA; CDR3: ASSLGSTGAPHSYEQY
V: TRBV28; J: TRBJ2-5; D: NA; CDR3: ASSLFSRETQY